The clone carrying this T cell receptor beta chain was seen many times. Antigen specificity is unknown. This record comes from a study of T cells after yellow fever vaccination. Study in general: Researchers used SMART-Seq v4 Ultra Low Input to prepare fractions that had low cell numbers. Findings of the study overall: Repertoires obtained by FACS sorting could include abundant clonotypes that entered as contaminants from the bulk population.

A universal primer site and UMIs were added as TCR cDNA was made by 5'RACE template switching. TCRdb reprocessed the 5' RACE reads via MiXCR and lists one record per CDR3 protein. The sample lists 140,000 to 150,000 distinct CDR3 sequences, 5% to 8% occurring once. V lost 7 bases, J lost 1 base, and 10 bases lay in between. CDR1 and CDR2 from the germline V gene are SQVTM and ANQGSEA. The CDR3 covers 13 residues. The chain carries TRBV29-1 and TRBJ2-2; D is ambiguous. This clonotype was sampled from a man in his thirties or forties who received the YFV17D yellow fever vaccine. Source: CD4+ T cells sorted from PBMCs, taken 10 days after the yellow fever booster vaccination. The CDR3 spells CSGRGVNTGELFF. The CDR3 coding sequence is TGCAGCGGGAGAGGAGTGAACACCGGGGAGCTGTTTTTT.